The present entry profiles one T cell receptor (beta chain) with its context. This entry belongs to a study of blood T cell repertoires in COVID-19. Study information: Acute and convalescent COVID-19 samples came from the United States, Italy and Spain.

Sequencing used immunoSEQ multiplex PCR; TCRdb keeps in-frame clones, though not all of them. There are a few hundred thousand clones in the sample; over 80% occur only once, and approximately 4% lies in the top ten. The V gene end was trimmed by 5 bases and the J gene end by 1 base; junction bases not matched to a gene: 7. This CDR3 has 17 amino acids. CDR1 SGHAT and CDR2 FQNNGV come from the germline V gene. The specimen was peripheral blood. The sequence came from a woman in her thirties or forties with acute or convalescent COVID-19. The chain carries TRBV11-2 and TRBJ2-3, with 12 positions matching TRBD2. The CDR3 region has the DNA TGTGCCAGCAGCCGGACTAGCGGGGTGCTAGGCACAGATACGCAGTATTTT. It codes for CASSRTSGVLGTDTQYF.